This T cell receptor (beta chain) stems from a study of T cells after posttransplantation cyclophosphamide. The germline V gene encodes CDR1 MDHEN and CDR2 SYDVKM. The V and J ends lost 6 bases and 1 base respectively, with 7 bases between them. The length of the CDR3 is 12 residues. Sequenced by immunoSEQ multiplex PCR; TCRdb stores in-frame clones only, minus some. The sample contains 8,000 to 10,000 clones, around 80% of which appear only once. Findings of the study overall: Recipient CMV seropositivity and CMV reactivation strongly tracked TRB clonality.

Busulfan-fludarabine conditioning, marrow transplant, and cyclophosphamide on days +3 and +4 were administered. This clone appeared a single time. No antigen is known for it. This rearrangement joins TRBV28 to TRBJ2-7, with a weak D call TRBD2 (6 bases). Material: PBMCs, obtained 1903 days after a stem cell transplant with posttransplant cyclophosphamide. This clonotype was sampled from a female patient in her thirties or forties who received an allogeneic stem cell transplant from a related donor, was CMV-positive, and had no GVHD. Part of the T cell pool may stem from the graft donor. DNA for the CDR3: TGTGCCAGCAGCCGGGGGTCCTACGAGCAGTACTTC. Residues: CASSRGSYEQYF.